This TCR beta chain was sequenced during a study of T cell changes during pregnancy in multiple sclerosis. This CDR3 is 15 amino acids long. Germline CDR1 reads SGHDT; CDR2 reads YYEEEE. Trimming pared 2 bases from V and 5 bases from J, leaving 16 bases between. Here immunoSEQ multiplex PCR was the method, and the copy in TCRdb shows in-frame clones only, minus some. The repertoire holds around 52,000 clones, with roughly nine tenths as singletons. The sample in question was CD4+ T cells from peripheral blood mononuclear cells, obtained in the second trimester of pregnancy. The sequence was collected from a female donor with multiple sclerosis, enrolled in a pregnancy study. J is TRBJ2-5 and V is TRBV5-6, with D tentatively TRBD2 (7 bases). The CDR3 nucleotides are TGTGCCAGCAGCTTTCGGGCGGGGGCCAGGGAGACCCAGTACTTC. It translates to CASSFRAGARETQYF.